The sequence of this TCR beta chain was determined in a study of cytotoxic CD8 clonotypes in ibrutinib-treated CLL (dated by TCRdb to the early 2020s). General notes on the study: The cohort was composed of roughly ten relapsed/refractory and about 15 treatment-naive patients; IGHV unmutated status was identified in 17 patients. Responses were partial in some 24 patients and complete in 2; after median about 5.5 years follow-up, about 14 stayed in remission and approximately twelve progressed. Cryopreserved peripheral blood mononuclear cells were obtained before treatment, at response, and at either sustained remission or disease progression. The response samples were drawn at a median of roughly twelve months into treatment, with a range of roughly 6 to 40 months. Samples averaged 255,043 productive templates and some 91,000 productive rearrangements. Every remission and progressive disease sample was obtained while ibrutinib was still being received by the patients. Longitudinal samples were available for 26 of the 86 trial participants. On the study overall, not on this receptor specifically: Baseline clonality was found to be higher than that of age-matched healthy donors and was strongly correlated with circulating CD8+ T-cell counts. Sustained-remission and progressing patients did not have matched sampling times, and lymph node repertoires were not examined. An increase in clonality was observed at ibrutinib response, with clonality remaining stable during sustained remission and falling back toward baseline at progression. Public clonotypes were found to be uncommon and were observed to contract or remain stable during treatment; the increase in clonality was shown to reflect expansion of private clonotypes at ibrutinib response.

In light of the paper, this sample's time point label describes: approximately 25 months on ibrutinib. Roughly 2.2 micrograms of genomic DNA were extracted from cryopreserved PBMCs for TCR beta library preparation. Longitudinal blood samples from CLL patients receiving ibrutinib monotherapy were subjected to high-throughput TCR beta sequencing. Patients were enrolled in a phase 2 open-label single-center ibrutinib monotherapy trial. A note on this clone: There is no known antigen for this receptor. Base qualities are not recorded, but no much larger clone differs from it by a single base.

On a MiSeq, deep resolution sequencing aimed for a depth between 1 in 1 million and 1 in 200,000 T cells, with each clonotype covered approximately 10x on average. TCR beta libraries were generated with the immunoSEQ hsTCRB Kit. Per the authors' processing: ImmunoSEQ Data Assistant and ImmunoSEQ Analyzer were used for data analysis, and V, D and J genes were assigned according to IMGT definitions. Clonality, with values ranging from 0 to 1, was calculated as one minus the normalized Shannon entropy of productive rearrangement frequencies. Only overrepresented clonotypes making up at least 0.05% of each patient's repertoire were included in the public clonotype analysis. Repertoires from some 14 age-matched healthy donors in immuneACCESS were used as clonality controls. The source is immuneACCESS, and TCRdb retained only in-frame sequences with V and J called. Part of the clones is not carried over; for the studies checked, unresolved V genes explain less than half of this, and the remainder is unexplained. Clone size and V and J calls were adopted from that table, with D and trimming inferred from the DNA. The sample has tens of thousands of clones on record, roughly 68% of them singletons. The ten largest clones represent 28% of the sample.

The germline V gene (reference sequence) supplies CDR1 SGHNT and CDR2 YYREEE. The cysteine opens and the phenylalanine closes a CDR3 of 14 amino acids. Here the CDR3 DNA is all that survives: 42 bases in frame from base 1. V loses 0 bases of germline sequence and J loses 0 bases, and the interval between the two ends is 7 bases. The source material was PBMCs, sampled after 24 months of ibrutinib treatment. This clonotype was obtained from a human donor with chronic lymphocytic leukemia. The chain joins TRBV5-4 to TRBJ2-7, with TRBD1 as a weak D call on 6 bases. The encoded CDR3 is CASSLDRDSYEQYF. The bases are TGTGCCAGCAGCTTGGACAGGGACTCCTACGAGCAGTACTTC.